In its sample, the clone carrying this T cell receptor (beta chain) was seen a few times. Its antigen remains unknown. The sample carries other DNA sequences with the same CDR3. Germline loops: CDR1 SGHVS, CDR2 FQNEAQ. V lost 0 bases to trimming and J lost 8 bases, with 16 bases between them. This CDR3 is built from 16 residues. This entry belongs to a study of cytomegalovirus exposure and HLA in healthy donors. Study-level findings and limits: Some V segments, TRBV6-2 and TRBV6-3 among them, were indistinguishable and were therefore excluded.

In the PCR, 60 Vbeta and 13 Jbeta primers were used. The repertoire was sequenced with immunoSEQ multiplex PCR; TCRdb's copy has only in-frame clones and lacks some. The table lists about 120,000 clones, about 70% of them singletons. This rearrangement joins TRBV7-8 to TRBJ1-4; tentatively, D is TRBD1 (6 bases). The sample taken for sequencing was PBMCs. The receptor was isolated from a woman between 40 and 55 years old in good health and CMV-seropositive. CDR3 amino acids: CASSLAPTGLGEKLFF. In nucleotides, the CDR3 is TGTGCCAGCAGCTTAGCCCCAACAGGGTTGGGGGAAAAACTGTTTTTT. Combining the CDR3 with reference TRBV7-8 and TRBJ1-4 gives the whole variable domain GAGVSQSPRYKVAKRGQDVALRCDPISGHVSLFWYQQALGQGPEFLTYFQNEAQLDKSGLPSDRFFAERPEGSVSTLKIQRTQQEDSAVYLCASSLAPTGLGEKLFFGSGTQLSVL.